This T cell receptor (beta chain) is drawn from a study of tumor-infiltrating lymphocytes in primary liver carcinoma. Study at large: Tumors were stage T1-T3 N0M0, roughly 4.2 to 11 cm across.

Study results and limitations: Reduced overlap was seen in tumor-adjacent and tumor-blood pairs versus tumor region pairs. The difference in top-250-clone fraction between tumors and blood was significant, favoring tumors (p = 0.039).

Starting from 400 to 500 ng of total RNA, TCR beta cDNA was produced with a primer in the constant region. A slightly modified ARM-PCR protocol with three nested multiplex PCR rounds produced these TCR beta libraries. Each CDR3 protein is one row after TCRdb ran MiXCR on the multiplex PCR reads. The sample lists approximately 100,000 distinct CDR3 sequences, more than 65% seen once, with about 12% in the top ten. This clonotype has at least ten counts. Its antigen is not known. DNA and RNA were both co-extracted from approximately 20-30 mg of bulk tissue that had not been sorted. The patients, who had chronic HBV infection, were treatment-naive (untreated). The sample comprised liver tumor tissue from sampling region 2. As for subset: tumor region T2, inferior pole. The receptor was derived from a woman aged 60-75 years with primary liver carcinoma and hepatitis B virus infection.

The CDR3 bases are TGCGCCAGCAGCTCTACTAGCGGGAGCTCCTACAATGAGCAGTTCTTC. It is translated as CASSSTSGSSYNEQFF. The chain couples TRBV5-1 to TRBJ2-1; 11 positions agree with TRBD2. The CDR3 has 16 residues. V shed 3 bases, J shed 0 bases, and the junction held 2 bases outside the gene matches. Germline values: CDR1 SGHRS, CDR2 YFSETQ.